These 4 T cell receptor beta chains originate from one sample sequenced in a study of vaccination effects on CD4 cells after COVID-19. ViraFEST assay sequencing came after antigen-specific CD4+ T cells were expanded with viral peptide pools. Subsequent to approximately 9 days of culture, CD4+ T cells were isolated. None of the vaccinated had previously contracted SARS-CoV-2, and their nucleocapsid antibodies tested negative. For these TCRs, the target antigens are not known. TCRdb's copy holds only in-frame clones and misses some; the assay was immunoSEQ multiplex PCR. Here the sample spans 70,000 or so clones, under 85% being singletons. Sequencing was performed on CD4+ T cells from PBMCs cultured with HCoV-NL63 spike peptides, taken before COVID-19 vaccination. Source of these receptors: a human donor who received a COVID-19 vaccine.

This chain connects TRBV5-1 to TRBJ2-4; 9 bases fit TRBD1. The J segment lost 0 bases and the V segment lost 4 bases, leaving 2 bases of the junction unmatched. The CDR3 is 15 residues long. Germline lookup yields CDR1 SGHRS and CDR2 YFSETQ. This chain's CDR3 is CASSRTGVAKNIQYF. In nucleotides, the CDR3 is TGCGCCAGCAGCCGGACAGGGGTAGCCAAAAACATTCAGTACTTC.

This rearrangement joins TRBV10-3 to TRBJ2-3; D uncertain. The length of the CDR3 is 13 residues. Germline V gene lookup returns CDR1 ENHRY and CDR2 SYGVKD. V was clipped by 4 bases and J by 4 bases, with 9 bases between them. The chain's CDR3 is CAISGSGADTQYF. The CDR3 DNA sequence: TGTGCCATCAGTGGTTCTGGGGCAGATACGCAGTATTTT.

This clone turned up a few times. This chain uses TRBV7-3 with TRBJ1-2; D unclear. The CDR3 covers 13 residues. Trimming left V 5 bases short and J 8 bases short, with 15 bases between. Germline V CDR1 and CDR2: SGHTA, FQGTGA. The CDR3 sequence: CASSNDNFGGYTF. CDR3 in DNA: TGTGCCAGCAGCAATGACAACTTTGGCGGCTACACCTTC.

This chain links TRBV18 with TRBJ2-1; D is ambiguous. V lost 5 bases, J lost 4 bases, and 9 bases lay in between. The CDR3 runs to 13 residues. In germline, CDR1 is KGHSH, CDR2 LQKENI. The CDR3 region is CASSAELYNEQFF. CDR3 in DNA: TGTGCCAGCTCAGCAGAACTTTACAATGAGCAGTTCTTC.